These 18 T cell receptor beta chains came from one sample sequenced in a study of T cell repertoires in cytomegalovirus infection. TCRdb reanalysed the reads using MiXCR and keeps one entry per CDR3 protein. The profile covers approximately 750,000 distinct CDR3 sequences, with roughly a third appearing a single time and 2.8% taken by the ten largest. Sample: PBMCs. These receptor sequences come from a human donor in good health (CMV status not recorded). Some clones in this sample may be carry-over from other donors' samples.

The CDR3 loop reads CASGRRQPQHF. The CDR3 DNA reads TGTGCCAGCGGACGACGACAGCCCCAGCATTTT. The chain has TRBV27 and TRBJ1-5; D unclear. Germline V gene sequence: CDR1 MNHEY, CDR2 SMNVEV (reference sequence). The CDR3 runs 11 residues. V was shortened by 8 bases and J by 7 bases, with 9 bases between the two germline ends.

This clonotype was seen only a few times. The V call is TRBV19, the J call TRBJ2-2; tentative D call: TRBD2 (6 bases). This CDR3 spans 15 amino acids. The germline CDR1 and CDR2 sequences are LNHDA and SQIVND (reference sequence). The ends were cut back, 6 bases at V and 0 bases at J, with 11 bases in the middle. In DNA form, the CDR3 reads TGTGCCAGTAGGCGGGGCAGCGCGAACACCGGGGAGCTGTTTTTT. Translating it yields CASRRGSANTGELFF.

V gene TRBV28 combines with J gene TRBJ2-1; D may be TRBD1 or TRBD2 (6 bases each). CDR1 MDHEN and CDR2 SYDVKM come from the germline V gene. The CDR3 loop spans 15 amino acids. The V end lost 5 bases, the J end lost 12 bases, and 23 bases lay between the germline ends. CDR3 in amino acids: CASSPSFVTGLWQFF. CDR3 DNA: TGTGCCAGCAGTCCCTCATTTGTGACAGGACTATGGCAGTTCTTC.

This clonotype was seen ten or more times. This CDR3 is CATQGGGSNQPQHF. For the CDR3, the DNA is TGTGCCACCCAAGGGGGAGGGAGCAATCAGCCCCAGCATTTT. V is TRBV28 and J is TRBJ1-5; TRBD1 is a possible D gene (6 bases). CDR3 size: 14 residues. The germline gives CDR1 MDHEN, CDR2 SYDVKM. V was cut by 10 bases and J by 1 base, with 14 bases left in between.

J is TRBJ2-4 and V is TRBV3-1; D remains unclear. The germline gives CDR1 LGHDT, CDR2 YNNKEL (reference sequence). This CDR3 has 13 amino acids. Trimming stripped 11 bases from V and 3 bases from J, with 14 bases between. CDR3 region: CASRPLFKNIQYF. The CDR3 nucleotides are TGTGCCTCCCGACCACTCTTCAAAAACATTCAGTACTTC.

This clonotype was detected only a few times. The CDR3 nucleotides read TGTGCCAGCAGCACAGTGCGCTCCTATAATTCACCCCTCCACTTT. It is translated as CASSTVRSYNSPLHF. V and J are TRBV11-2 and TRBJ1-6; no definite D call. The length of the CDR3 is 15 residues. Between the trimmed V and J ends, which lost 5 bases and 0 bases, there was a span of 8 bases. In germline, CDR1 is SGHAT, CDR2 FQNNGV.

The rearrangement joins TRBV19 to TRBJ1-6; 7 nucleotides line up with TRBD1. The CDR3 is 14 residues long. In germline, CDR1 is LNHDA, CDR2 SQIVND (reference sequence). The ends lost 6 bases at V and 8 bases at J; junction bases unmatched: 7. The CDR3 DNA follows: TGTGCCAGTAGGAAACAGGGGAAGGATTCACCCCTCCACTTT. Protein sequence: CASRKQGKDSPLHF.

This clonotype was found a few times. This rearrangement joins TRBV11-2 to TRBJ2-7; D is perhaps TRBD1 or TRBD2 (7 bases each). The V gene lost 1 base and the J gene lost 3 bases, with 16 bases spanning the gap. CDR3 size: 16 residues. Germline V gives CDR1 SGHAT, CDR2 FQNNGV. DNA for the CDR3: TGTGCCAGCAGCTTAGTCCCAGGGGGGGTCGACTACGAGCAGTACTTC. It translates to CASSLVPGGVDYEQYF.

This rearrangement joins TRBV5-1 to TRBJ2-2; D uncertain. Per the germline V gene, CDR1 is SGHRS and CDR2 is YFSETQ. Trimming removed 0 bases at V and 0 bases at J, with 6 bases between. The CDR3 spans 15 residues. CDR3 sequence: CASSLGNSNTGELFF. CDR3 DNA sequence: TGCGCCAGCAGCTTGGGCAACTCGAACACCGGGGAGCTGTTTTTT.

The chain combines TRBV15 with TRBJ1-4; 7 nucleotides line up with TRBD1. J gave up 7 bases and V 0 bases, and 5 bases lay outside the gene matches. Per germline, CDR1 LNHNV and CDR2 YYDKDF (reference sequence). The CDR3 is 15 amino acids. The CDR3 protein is CATSRDRAGGEKLFF. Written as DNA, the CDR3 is TGTGCCACCAGCAGAGATAGGGCAGGGGGTGAAAAACTGTTTTTT. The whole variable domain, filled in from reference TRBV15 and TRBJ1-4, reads DAMVIQNPRYQVTQFGKPVTLSCSQTLNHNVMYWYQQKSSQAPKLLFHYYDKDFNNEADTPDNFQSRRPNTSFCFLDIRSPGLGDTAMYLCATSRDRAGGEKLFFGSGTQLSVL.

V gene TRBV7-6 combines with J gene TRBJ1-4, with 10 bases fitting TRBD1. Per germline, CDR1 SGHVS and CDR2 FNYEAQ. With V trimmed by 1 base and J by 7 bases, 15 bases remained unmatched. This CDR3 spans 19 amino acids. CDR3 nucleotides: TGTGCCAGCAGCTTAGTACCCGTGGTGGGCCGGGACAGGGGTGAAAAACTGTTTTTT. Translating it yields CASSLVPVVGRDRGEKLFF.

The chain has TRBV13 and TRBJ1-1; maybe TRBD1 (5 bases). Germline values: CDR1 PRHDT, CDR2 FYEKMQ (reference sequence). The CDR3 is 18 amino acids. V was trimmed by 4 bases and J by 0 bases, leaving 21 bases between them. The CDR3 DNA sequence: TGTGCCAGCAGCTCCGACAGACTAAAGCTACCGATGAACACTGAAGCTTTCTTT. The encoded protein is CASSSDRLKLPMNTEAFF.

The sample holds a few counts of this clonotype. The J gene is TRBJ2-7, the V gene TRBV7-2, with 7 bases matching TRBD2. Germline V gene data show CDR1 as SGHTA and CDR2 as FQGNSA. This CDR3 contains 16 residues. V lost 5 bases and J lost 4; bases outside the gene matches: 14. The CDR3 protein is CASSREGTTLPYEQYF. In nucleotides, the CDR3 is TGTGCCAGCAGCAGAGAAGGGACTACCCTTCCGTACGAGCAGTACTTC.

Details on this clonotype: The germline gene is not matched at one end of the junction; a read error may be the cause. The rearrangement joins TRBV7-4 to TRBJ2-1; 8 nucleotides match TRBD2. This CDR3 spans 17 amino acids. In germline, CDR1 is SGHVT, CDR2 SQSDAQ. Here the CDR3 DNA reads TGTGCCAGCAGCTTATTGTCGCGAGCGGGGGCCCGGAATGAGCAGTCCTTC. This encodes CASSLLSRAGARNEQSF.

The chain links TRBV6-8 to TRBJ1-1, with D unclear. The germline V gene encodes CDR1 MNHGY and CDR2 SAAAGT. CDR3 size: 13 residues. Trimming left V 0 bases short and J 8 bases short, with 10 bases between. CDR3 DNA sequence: TGTGCCAGCAGTTACTCCAGAGCTAGAGAAGCTTTCTTT. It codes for CASSYSRAREAFF.

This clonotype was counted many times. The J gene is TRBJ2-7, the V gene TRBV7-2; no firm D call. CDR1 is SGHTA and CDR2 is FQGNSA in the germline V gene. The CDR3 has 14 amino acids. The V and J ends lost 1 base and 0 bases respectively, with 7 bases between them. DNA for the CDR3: TGTGCCAGCAGCTTAGGACAAGTCTCCTACGAGCAGTACTTC. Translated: CASSLGQVSYEQYF.

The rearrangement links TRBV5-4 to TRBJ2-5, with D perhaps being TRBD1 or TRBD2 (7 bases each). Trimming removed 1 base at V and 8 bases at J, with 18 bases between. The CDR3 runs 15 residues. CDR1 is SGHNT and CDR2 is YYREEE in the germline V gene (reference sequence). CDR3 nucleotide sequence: TGTGCCAGCAGCTTGTGGGGACAGCCGGGAGGTACCCAGTACTTC. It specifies CASSLWGQPGGTQYF.

In DNA form, the CDR3 reads TGTGCCAGCAGCTGGGCAGGGGCCTTAGTTGGGGCCAACGTCCTGACTTTC. Encoded protein: CASSWAGALVGANVLTF. The chain combines TRBV7-2 with TRBJ2-6, with D perhaps matching TRBD1 (6 bases). The V and J ends lost 4 bases and 3 bases respectively, with 16 bases between them. This CDR3 is 17 amino acids long. Germline V gene lookup returns CDR1 SGHTA and CDR2 FQGNSA. Full variable domain (missing parts from reference TRBV7-2 and TRBJ2-6): GAGVSQSPSNKVTEKGKDVELRCDPISGHTALYWYRQSLGQGLEFLIYFQGNSAPDKSGLPSDRFSAERTGGSVSTLTIQRTQQEDSAVYLCASSWAGALVGANVLTFGAGSRLTVL.